A single sample is the source of the 26 T cell receptor beta chains below, sequenced in a study of T cell repertoires in cytomegalovirus infection. TCRdb re-called the reads with MiXCR, one entry per CDR3 protein. The sample lists 450,000 to 650,000 distinct CDR3 sequences, 26% occurring once. Sequencing input: PBMCs. The receptors originated from a human donor in good health (CMV status not recorded). Some clones in this sample may be carry-over from other donors' samples.

The chain has TRBV6-1 and TRBJ2-7, with TRBD2 matching 10 bases. CDR1 and CDR2 (germline): MNHNS, SASEGT. Trimming at V came to 5 bases and at J to 2 bases, leaving 6 bases not matched to a gene. This CDR3 spans 15 amino acids. The CDR3: CASSSGTSDPYEQYV. Written as DNA, the CDR3 is TGTGCCAGCAGTTCGGGGACTAGCGACCCCTACGAGCAGTACGTC.

This clonotype showed up just a few times. The chain links TRBV10-2 to TRBJ1-3; D gene ambiguous. The germline V gene encodes CDR1 WSHSY and CDR2 SAAADI. Trimming pared 6 bases from V and 8 bases from J, leaving 14 bases between. The CDR3 has 13 amino acids. The CDR3 region has the DNA TGCGCCAGCAGCATAGGACGAGCAGACACCATATATTTT. Its translation is CASSIGRADTIYF.

This clonotype was picked up a small number of times. The DNA for the CDR3 is TGTGCCATCAGTGAGTCCGCGGCCTACGAGCAGTACGTC. It codes for CAISESAAYEQYV. V and J are TRBV10-3 and TRBJ2-7; no reliable D call. Germline values: CDR1 ENHRY, CDR2 SYGVKD. Between the trimmed V and J ends, which lost 0 bases and 2 bases, there was a span of 5 bases. This CDR3 has 13 amino acids.

V gene TRBV4-1 combines with J gene TRBJ1-1, with D perhaps TRBD1 (5 bases). The germline gives CDR1 MGHRA, CDR2 YSYEKL. The CDR3 contains 17 residues. Trimming took 3 bases from V and 4 from J, leaving 21 bases between them. CDR3 loop: CASSHADPGRTGTEAFF. The CDR3, as DNA: TGCGCCAGCAGCCACGCAGATCCGGGACGGACGGGCACTGAAGCTTTCTTT.

This chain connects TRBV29-1 to TRBJ2-5; D gene unclear. Germline V gene data show CDR1 as SQVTM and CDR2 as ANQGSEA. The CDR3 has 11 residues. Between the trimmed V and J ends, which lost 5 bases and 5 bases, there was a span of 9 bases. The CDR3 is CSVKTGETQYF. CDR3 sequence (DNA): TGCAGCGTTAAAACTGGGGAGACCCAGTACTTC.

In its sample, this clonotype was seen a few times. The J gene is TRBJ1-1, the V gene TRBV4-3, with 7 bases lining up with TRBD1. The CDR3 sequence is 16 residues long. CDR1 is LGHNA and CDR2 is YSLEER in the germline V gene. Trimming took 0 bases from V and 4 from J; bases not matched to a gene: 8. The CDR3, as DNA: TGCGCCAGCAGCCAAGATGAGGGGGCCCTCGGCACTGAAGCTTTCTTT. It specifies CASSQDEGALGTEAFF.

The rearrangement uses TRBV5-1 and TRBJ1-1; TRBD1 might be the D (6 bases). Looked up from germline, CDR1 is SGHRS and CDR2 is YFSETQ. CDR3 size: 15 residues. Trimming shortened V by 4 bases and J by 0 bases, and 13 bases separated the two germline ends. The CDR3 region has the DNA TGCGCCAGCAGCGGTAAGACAGGTATGAACACTGAAGCTTTCTTT. Its translation is CASSGKTGMNTEAFF.

There are a few counts of this clonotype. Here the CDR3 reads CASSPAGTTGELFF. CDR3 nucleotide sequence: TGTGCCAGCAGTCCAGCGGGAACCACCGGGGAGCTGTTTTTT. This rearrangement joins TRBV25-1 to TRBJ2-2; 7 bases match TRBD2. The V and J ends lost 5 bases and 4 bases, in that order; junction bases with no gene match: 4. This CDR3 has 14 amino acids. Germline V gene data show CDR1 as MGHDK and CDR2 as SYGVNS.

This clonotype was counted only a few times. The V call is TRBV4-3, the J call TRBJ2-7; unclear D gene. Trimming shortened V by 0 bases and J by 0 bases, and 9 bases separated the two germline ends. The germline V gene has CDR1 LGHNA and CDR2 YSLEER. CDR3 length: 15 residues. The CDR3 DNA is TGCGCCAGCAGCCAAGATTGGCAGAGCTCCTACGAGCAGTACTTC. Encoded protein: CASSQDWQSSYEQYF.

V gene TRBV19 combines with J gene TRBJ2-7; D is unclear. CDR1 LNHDA and CDR2 SQIVND come from the germline V gene (reference sequence). The CDR3 contains 14 residues. Trimming pared 4 bases from V and 1 base from J, leaving 11 bases between. Written as DNA, the CDR3 is TGTGCCAGTAGTAGGTCCGCAGGTTCCTACGAGCAGTACGTC. It codes for CASSRSAGSYEQYV.

This chain connects TRBV14 to TRBJ2-3, with 8 bases identical to TRBD2. Germline CDR1 reads SGHDN; CDR2 reads FVKESK. The V and J ends lost 4 bases and 8 bases, in that order; junction bases with no gene match: 14. The CDR3 has 16 residues. The CDR3 coding sequence is TGTGCCAGCAGCCCCCAGCGGGAGTCCCCATATGGTACGCAGTATTTT. The encoded protein is CASSPQRESPYGTQYF.

This clonotype was observed a handful of times. The gene calls are TRBV28 and TRBJ2-3, with 9 bases fitting TRBD2. V shed 3 bases, J shed 6 bases, and the junction held 7 bases outside the gene matches. The CDR3 is 15 residues long. Germline values: CDR1 MDHEN, CDR2 SYDVKM. CDR3 sequence: CASSFGGLADDTQYF. The CDR3 nucleotides are TGTGCCAGCAGTTTCGGGGGACTAGCCGATGATACGCAGTATTTT. Together with reference TRBV28 and TRBJ2-3, the CDR3 gives the full variable domain: DVKVTQSSRYLVKRTGEKVFLECVQDMDHENMFWYRQDPGLGLRLIYFSYDVKMKEKGDIPEGYSVSREKKERFSLILESASTNQTSMYLCASSFGGLADDTQYFGPGTRLTVL.

V and J are TRBV12-3 or TRBV12-4 and TRBJ1-2; TRBD1 agrees at 11 bases. The CDR3 contains 15 residues. Trimming at V came to 2 bases and at J to 7 bases, leaving 6 bases not matched to a gene. The CDR3 sequence: CASSLRTGGNSGYTF. The CDR3 nucleotides are TGTGCCAGCAGTTTACGGACAGGGGGCAATAGTGGCTACACCTTC.

This clonotype was detected only a few times. The chain couples TRBV18 to TRBJ1-5; TRBD1 agrees at 7 bases. Germline CDR1 KGHSH, CDR2 LQKENI. After removal of 3 bases from V and 2 bases from J, the junction contained 4 bases not matched to a gene. CDR3 size: 15 residues. CDR3 DNA: TGTGCCAGCTCACCGGACAGGATGGGCAATCAGCCCCAGCATTTT. Residues: CASSPDRMGNQPQHF.

The V gene is TRBV9, the J gene TRBJ2-3; tentatively, D is TRBD2 (6 bases). The germline V gene encodes CDR1 SGDLS and CDR2 YYNGEE. V was pared by 4 bases and J by 1 base, with 13 bases between. The CDR3 is 15 residues long. The CDR3 here is CASSSGDWGTDTQYF. CDR3 bases: TGTGCCAGCAGCTCCGGGGACTGGGGCACAGATACGCAGTATTTT.

This clonotype was detected a few times. In DNA form, the CDR3 reads TGTGCCATCAGTGAGTCGGGAGGCCAAGAGACCCAGTACTTC. This encodes CAISESGGQETQYF. The gene calls are TRBV10-3 and TRBJ2-5, with D possibly matching TRBD2 (6 bases). The CDR3 runs to 14 residues. Germline V lookup: CDR1 ENHRY, CDR2 SYGVKD. V dropped 0 bases and J dropped 1 base, with 6 bases sitting between them.

The genes are TRBV7-9 and TRBJ1-2, with 8 bases identical to TRBD1. CDR3 length: 16 residues. Germline V gene data show CDR1 as SEHNR and CDR2 as FQNEAQ (reference sequence). The ends lost 4 bases at V and 4 bases at J; junction bases unmatched: 11. CDR3 residues: CASSSPGQEFLYGYTF. CDR3 nucleotide sequence: TGTGCCAGCAGCTCACCGGGACAGGAGTTCCTCTATGGCTACACCTTC. Full variable domain (remainder filled in from reference TRBV7-9 and TRBJ1-2): DTGVSQNPRHKITKRGQNVTFRCDPISEHNRLYWYRQTLGQGPEFLTYFQNEAQLEKSRLLSDRFSAERPKGSFSTLEIQRTEQGDSAMYLCASSSPGQEFLYGYTFGSGTRLTVV.

V is TRBV7-2 and J is TRBJ2-1; D is ambiguous. With 2 bases removed from V and 10 bases from J, the gap between germline ends came to 24 bases. The germline V gene has CDR1 SGHTA and CDR2 FQGNSA. The CDR3 has 17 amino acids. The DNA of the CDR3 is TGTGCCAGCAGCTTACCCCTATCGGCCTTAATGAAGCGAGAGCAGTTCTTC. It translates to CASSLPLSALMKREQFF.

The CDR3 protein is CASRGPGQNTEAFF. The DNA of the CDR3 is TGTGCCAGCAGGGGTCCGGGACAGAACACTGAAGCTTTCTTT. The chain couples TRBV28 to TRBJ1-1, with D tentatively TRBD1 (6 bases). The CDR3 spans 14 residues. Trimming removed 6 bases at V and 1 base at J, with 12 bases between. Germline lookup yields CDR1 MDHEN and CDR2 SYDVKM.

This clonotype has a handful of counts. The chain couples TRBV20-1 to TRBJ1-5; TRBD1 agrees at 9 bases. CDR1 DFQATT and CDR2 SNEGSKA come from the germline V gene (reference sequence). The CDR3 consists of 15 residues. With V trimmed by 5 bases and J by 4 bases, 9 bases remained unmatched. In nucleotides, the CDR3 is TGCAGTGCTGGTGGGACAGGGAGAGGGAATCAGCCCCAGCATTTT. This encodes CSAGGTGRGNQPQHF.

V gene TRBV4-1 combines with J gene TRBJ2-1; 7 positions agree with TRBD2. This CDR3 contains 17 residues. Germline CDR1 is MGHRA and CDR2 is YSYEKL. V was clipped by 0 bases and J by 0 bases; unmatched bases: 5. CDR3 in DNA: TGCGCCAGCAGCCAAGAGGGGCTAGCGGTCTCCTACAATGAGCAGTTCTTC. Translating it yields CASSQEGLAVSYNEQFF.

The table lists this clonotype with many counts. The chain couples TRBV7-2 to TRBJ2-2, with 7 bases matching TRBD1. The length of the CDR3 is 15 residues. The junction had 3 bases not matched to a gene; V was cut back by 5 bases and J by 0 bases. Germline V gives CDR1 SGHTA, CDR2 FQGNSA. The CDR3 here is CASSPDRANTGELFF. CDR3 nucleotides: TGTGCCAGCAGCCCCGACAGGGCGAACACCGGGGAGCTGTTTTTT.

This clonotype appeared a few times. This chain connects TRBV30 to TRBJ1-2; TRBD1 agrees at 7 bases. Per the germline V gene, CDR1 is GTSNPN and CDR2 is SVGIG (reference sequence). The CDR3 runs 14 residues. Trimming at V came to 2 bases and at J to 1 base, leaving 4 bases not matched to a gene. The CDR3 DNA is TGTGCCTGGAGTTTGACAGGGCTTAACTATGGCTACACCTTC. Amino acid sequence: CAWSLTGLNYGYTF.

V gene TRBV24-1 combines with J gene TRBJ1-5; D gene unclear. In germline, CDR1 is KGHDR, CDR2 SFDVKD. V lost 9 bases, J lost 0 bases, and 11 bases lay in between. This CDR3 is built from 14 residues. This chain's CDR3 is CATGPGISNQPQHF. In DNA, the CDR3 is TGTGCCACCGGCCCGGGAATTAGCAATCAGCCCCAGCATTTT.

V gene TRBV4-1 combines with J gene TRBJ1-1, with unresolved D. Germline loops: CDR1 MGHRA, CDR2 YSYEKL. The CDR3 sequence is 11 residues long. Trimming cost V 4 bases and J 7 bases, with 7 bases left between them. CDR3 nucleotide sequence: TGCGCCAGCAGCCCCGGTTATGAAGCTTTCTTT. Amino acids: CASSPGYEAFF.

This clonotype was detected many times. This rearrangement joins TRBV7-2 to TRBJ1-1, with D perhaps matching TRBD1 (5 bases). The germline gives CDR1 SGHTA, CDR2 FQGNSA. The V end was cut by 5 bases, the J end by 8 bases, with 21 bases between. This CDR3 contains 15 residues. CDR3: CASSKGYRERGEAFF. The CDR3 DNA is TGTGCCAGCAGCAAGGGATACCGCGAAAGGGGAGAAGCTTTCTTT.